The 14 T cell receptor beta chains below were found in one sample sequenced in a study of T cell changes during pregnancy in multiple sclerosis. Libraries were prepared by immunoSEQ multiplex PCR; TCRdb keeps only in-frame clonotypes and omits some of them. The sample lists some 77,000 clones; around nine tenths were seen once. Sequencing was performed on peripheral blood, taken before pregnancy. The source of these receptors is a female donor with multiple sclerosis, enrolled in a pregnancy study.

The chain carries TRBV2 and TRBJ2-7; TRBD1 is a possible D gene (5 bases). CDR1 and CDR2 from the germline V gene are SNHLY and FYNNEI. V shed 6 bases and J shed 0 bases, with 9 bases lying between them. CDR3 size: 13 residues. This chain's CDR3 is CASRQGSSYEQYF. Here the CDR3 DNA reads TGTGCCAGCAGGCAGGGCAGCTCCTACGAGCAGTACTTC. The full variable domain, with the rest looked up from reference TRBV2 and TRBJ2-7, is EPEVTQTPSHQVTQMGQEVILRCVPISNHLYFYWYRQILGQKVEFLVSFYNNEISEKSEIFDDQFSVERPDGSNFTLKIRSTKLEDSAMYFCASRQGSSYEQYFGPGTRLTVT.

The chain carries TRBV25-1 and TRBJ1-1; no reliable D call. CDR3 length: 16 amino acids. Germline values: CDR1 MGHDK, CDR2 SYGVNS. The germline V and J ends were trimmed by 0 bases and 4 bases, with 15 bases remaining between them. The CDR3 nucleotides read TGTGCCAGCAGTGAATATAGAGCCGGGTCGGGCACTGAAGCTTTCTTT. The encoded protein is CASSEYRAGSGTEAFF.

The chain links TRBV7-9 to TRBJ1-1; D perhaps matches TRBD1 (5 bases). V was clipped by 8 bases and J by 3 bases, with 10 bases between them. The germline gives CDR1 SEHNR, CDR2 FQNEAQ (reference sequence). The CDR3 covers 12 residues. CDR3 sequence (DNA): TGTGCCAGCCCCGGCAGGGACACTGAAGCTTTCTTT. This translates into CASPGRDTEAFF. The complete variable domain, with remaining parts taken from reference TRBV7-9 and TRBJ1-1, reads DTGVSQNPRHKITKRGQNVTFRCDPISEHNRLYWYRQTLGQGPEFLTYFQNEAQLEKSRLLSDRFSAERPKGSFSTLEIQRTEQGDSAMYLCASPGRDTEAFFGQGTRLTVV.

The chain has TRBV27 and TRBJ2-1; 10 bases fit TRBD2. The J segment lost 6 bases and the V segment lost 4 bases, leaving 9 bases of the junction unmatched. Germline lookup yields CDR1 MNHEY and CDR2 SMNVEV (reference sequence). The CDR3 is made up of 16 amino acids. Written as DNA, the CDR3 is TGTGCCAGCAGTTCAGGACTAGCGGCCCGCTCCAATGAGCAGTTCTTC. Translation: CASSSGLAARSNEQFF.

The genes are TRBV9 and TRBJ1-2; 7 bases are shared with TRBD1. The CDR3 spans 16 residues. The germline CDR1 and CDR2 sequences are SGDLS and YYNGEE. The V segment lost 3 bases and the J segment 2 bases; nucleotides outside the gene matches: 10. In DNA, the CDR3 is TGTGCCAGCAGCGCACCCAGGGGGTTATCCAACTATGGCTACACCTTC. It is translated as CASSAPRGLSNYGYTF.

The V and J genes are TRBV5-4 and TRBJ2-7; D unresolved. V lost 0 bases and J lost 4, with 5 bases in between. CDR3 length equals 12 residues. Germline V gene lookup returns CDR1 SGHNT and CDR2 YYREEE (reference sequence). The CDR3 spells CASSLAPYEQYF. The CDR3, as DNA: TGTGCCAGCAGCTTGGCCCCGTACGAGCAGTACTTC. The full variable domain, in which reference TRBV5-4 and TRBJ2-7 provide the parts outside the CDR3, is ETGVTQSPTHLIKTRGQQVTLRCSSQSGHNTVSWYQQALGQGPQFIFQYYREEENGRGNFPPRFSGLQFPNYSSELNVNALELDDSALYLCASSLAPYEQYFGPGTRLTVT.

This chain joins TRBV27 and TRBJ1-6, with a possible D match to TRBD1 (5 bases). Germline CDR1 and CDR2: MNHEY and SMNVEV (reference sequence). This CDR3 region has 15 residues. V shed 7 bases and J shed 7 bases, with 17 bases lying between them. The CDR3 DNA reads TGTGCCAGCACCCTGACAGCCCCCCGAAATTCACCCCTCCACTTT. This encodes CASTLTAPRNSPLHF.

Regarding this clone: A read error may be the cause here, since a much bigger clone is one base away. Different DNA sequences within this sample yield the same CDR3. V is TRBV6-4 and J is TRBJ2-1; TRBD2 aligns across 11 bases. J gave up 7 bases and V 0 bases, and 2 bases lay outside the gene matches. Germline CDR1 and CDR2: MRHNA and SNTAGT. The CDR3 runs 15 residues. CDR3 loop: CASSDSSGGANEQFF. In DNA form, the CDR3 reads TGTGCCAGCAGTGACTCTAGCGGGGGGGCAAATGAGCAGTTCTTC.

The chain uses TRBV6-1 and TRBJ2-1; tentative D call: TRBD1 (6 bases). The CDR3 extends over 15 amino acids. The V end lost 6 bases, the J end lost 2 bases, and 14 bases lay between the germline ends. Germline assignment: CDR1 MNHNS and CDR2 SASEGT. This chain's CDR3 is CASRGRQATYNEQFF. In DNA form, the CDR3 reads TGTGCCAGCAGGGGCAGACAGGCAACCTACAATGAGCAGTTCTTC.

The chain combines TRBV30 with TRBJ1-6; TRBD1 might be the D (6 bases). V lost 0 bases, J lost 10 bases, and 16 bases lay in between. Germline V lookup: CDR1 GTSNPN, CDR2 SVGIG (reference sequence). The CDR3 has 15 residues. The CDR3 region is CAWSVDGRGVSPLHF. CDR3 bases: TGTGCCTGGAGTGTAGATGGCAGGGGAGTCTCACCCCTCCACTTT.

This clone has just one count. The chain has TRBV30 and TRBJ1-2; D is unclear. The V gene's germline CDR1 is GTSNPN and CDR2 SVGIG (reference sequence). V was trimmed by 0 bases and J by 10 bases, leaving 9 bases between them. The CDR3 spans 11 residues. CDR3 nucleotide sequence: TGTGCCTGGAGTGTCGGGAGATACTACACCTTC. This encodes CAWSVGRYYTF.

The V call is TRBV5-1, the J call TRBJ2-6; TRBD1 matches 10 bases. With 5 bases clipped from V and 0 bases from J, the junction kept 5 bases outside the gene matches. In germline, CDR1 is SGHRS, CDR2 YFSETQ. The CDR3 length is 17 residues. The CDR3 DNA reads TGCGCCAGCAGGGCGGGACAGGGGAGCTCTGGGGCCAACGTCCTGACTTTC. This gives the protein CASRAGQGSSGANVLTF.

V gene TRBV27 combines with J gene TRBJ2-3; no reliable D call. This CDR3 contains 13 residues. Germline CDR1 and CDR2: MNHEY and SMNVEV (reference sequence). The V gene lost 6 bases and the J gene lost 6 bases, with 13 bases spanning the gap. CDR3: CASSYIAWDTQYF. The CDR3 nucleotides are TGTGCCAGCAGCTATATAGCTTGGGATACGCAGTATTTT.

The rearrangement uses TRBV25-1 and TRBJ1-2; D is uncertain. Looked up from germline, CDR1 is MGHDK and CDR2 is SYGVNS. The CDR3 runs 12 residues. Trimming stripped 1 base from V and 7 bases from J, with 7 bases between. CDR3 coding DNA: TGTGCCAGCAGTGAATCCGGTTCTGGCTACACCTTC. It translates to CASSESGSGYTF.